This T cell receptor (beta chain) was recovered during a study of blood T cell repertoires in COVID-19. About the study: Acute and convalescent COVID-19 specimens originated in the United States, Italy and Spain. T cells, B-cell-depleted T cells, or PBMCs provided the cDNA or gDNA that served as material.

This CDR3 has 14 residues. V lost 2 bases and J 0 bases, leaving 7 bases between the germline ends. The germline gives CDR1 MNHEY, CDR2 SVGEGT. Per the original methods: Amplified reference gene primers provided the basis for estimating nucleated cell counts. Assay: immunoSEQ multiplex PCR; the TCRdb copy retains only in-frame clones and omits some. That table is the source of V, J and clone size, and D and trimming were worked out from the DNA. The sample gives 14,000 or so clones, over 75% of which show up once; roughly 15% is in the top ten. The sample consisted of peripheral blood. This chain connects TRBV6-2 or TRBV6-3 to TRBJ1-1, with D unclear. This receptor was identified in a man aged 50-59 years with active COVID-19. CDR3 nucleotides: TGTGCCAGCAGTTACCTCAGCGTGAACACTGAAGCTTTCTTT. This encodes CASSYLSVNTEAFF.